This entry lists 9 T cell receptor beta chains sequenced from one sample in a study of CD8+CD57+ T cells in acquired aplastic anemia (dated by TCRdb to 2017 to 2018). The patients picked for sequencing were ones in whom flow cytometry had shown an expansion of CD8+CD57+ cells. Sequencing was carried out with an Illumina HiSeq 2000. Genomic DNA was used as template for profiling of TCR beta VDJ combinations and CDR3 sequences. Using fastp at Q25 and MiXCR, TCRdb reprocessed the public reads and kept productive beta chains. Duplicate CDR3 protein sequences are folded into a single record with the most common DNA and genes. This sample lists approximately 300,000 distinct CDR3 sequences; roughly 53% were detected once. The top ten clones comprise under 1.5% of the sample. Sample: sorted CD4+, CD8+, or CD8+CD57+ T cells (not recorded which) from PBMCs. The source is a human donor with aplastic anemia.

This clonotype came up many times. The J gene is TRBJ2-7, the V gene TRBV5-6; 7 positions match TRBD1. Germline V gives CDR1 SGHDT, CDR2 YYEEEE. With V trimmed by 0 bases and J by 1 base, 7 bases remained unmatched. The CDR3 has 16 residues. DNA for the CDR3: TGTGCCAGCAGCTTGGGGGGGACAGTCAGTTCCTACGAGCAGTACTTC. It specifies CASSLGGTVSSYEQYF.

Comments on this clonotype: Since a much larger clone is just one base distant, this may be a read error. Since the CDR3 does not end with the conserved phenylalanine or tryptophan, this likely comes from a read error. The V call is TRBV3-1, the J call TRBJ1-2, with D tentatively TRBD1 (5 bases). Germline assignment: CDR1 LGHDT and CDR2 YNNKEL (reference sequence). V was cut by 3 bases and J by 7 bases, with 15 bases left in between. The CDR3 runs 14 residues. The CDR3 region is CASSQAGIRFGYTL. CDR3 sequence (DNA): TGTGCCAGCAGCCAGGCAGGGATACGGTTTGGCTACACCCTC.

This chain uses TRBV7-9 with TRBJ2-7, with 9 bases fitting TRBD1. The J segment lost 3 bases and the V segment lost 6 bases, leaving 12 bases of the junction unmatched. The CDR3 contains 16 residues. Germline CDR1 is SEHNR and CDR2 is FQNEAQ (reference sequence). CDR3 sequence: CASSALGQGYFYEQYF. DNA for the CDR3: TGTGCCAGCAGTGCCTTGGGACAGGGCTACTTCTACGAGCAGTACTTC.

This clonotype occurred a few times. A much larger clone differs from this one at a single base, so this may be a read error. The chain employs TRBV5-4 and TRBJ1-2; D is undetermined. The CDR3 consists of 12 residues. Germline assignment: CDR1 SGHNT and CDR2 YYREEE (reference sequence). The CDR3 coding sequence is TGTGCCAGCAGCTTGAGGAGCTATGGCTACATCTTC. This encodes CASSLRSYGYIF.

The gene calls are TRBV10-1 and TRBJ1-3; D ambiguous. The CDR3 totals 14 residues. Trimming stripped 7 bases from V and 0 bases from J, with 10 bases between. The germline gives CDR1 WNHNN, CDR2 SYGVQD (reference sequence). The CDR3 DNA is TGCGCCAGCAAGAGGACTGCCTCTGGAAACACCATATATTTT. Protein product: CASKRTASGNTIYF.

This clonotype was picked up one time. V and J are TRBV10-2 and TRBJ2-7, with D possibly matching TRBD2 (6 bases). This CDR3 spans 14 amino acids. The germline V and J ends were trimmed by 6 bases and 0 bases, with 12 bases remaining between them. The germline CDR1 and CDR2 sequences are WSHSY and SAAADI. CDR3 nucleotides: TGCGCCAGCAGAGTTTTCGGGAGCTCCTACGAGCAGTACTTC. This gives the protein CASRVFGSSYEQYF.

The chain recombines TRBV2 with TRBJ2-1, with unresolved D. V lost 4 bases to trimming and J lost 4 bases, with 5 bases between them. This CDR3 has 12 amino acids. Germline V gene sequence: CDR1 SNHLY, CDR2 FYNNEI. The DNA of the CDR3 is TGTGCCAGCAGTGGAAAGTACAATGAGCAGTTCTTC. It translates to CASSGKYNEQFF.

The chain employs TRBV2 and TRBJ1-5; 11 bases map to TRBD1. The CDR3 covers 16 residues. Trimming cost V 7 bases and J 3 bases; bases outside gene matches: 8. The germline V gene has CDR1 SNHLY and CDR2 FYNNEI. CDR3 nucleotides: TGTGCCAGCACCGATGGGGACAGGGGGTACAATCAGCCCCAGCATTTT. This translates into CASTDGDRGYNQPQHF.

In this sample, this clonotype turned up a few times. This rearrangement joins TRBV20-1 to TRBJ1-5; weak D call: TRBD1 (6 bases). Germline V gives CDR1 DFQATT, CDR2 SNEGSKA (reference sequence). The CDR3 contains 14 residues. The germline V and J ends were trimmed by 6 bases and 4 bases, with 16 bases remaining between them. CDR3 residues: CSARSGDTNQPQHF. The CDR3 DNA sequence: TGCAGTGCGAGAAGCGGGGACACAAATCAGCCCCAGCATTTT.